This entry lists 20 T cell receptor beta chains sequenced from one sample in a study of shared clonotypes between healthy human individuals. Profiled with immunoSEQ multiplex PCR; TCRdb holds only in-frame clones, not every one. Among about 480,000 clones listed, about 75% were seen once. Sequenced sample: PBMCs. The receptor set was obtained from a woman aged 40 to 50 in good health. Some clones in this sample may be carry-over from other donors' samples.

The chain has TRBV29-1 and TRBJ2-1; 14 bases are a match to TRBD2. With 4 bases clipped from V and 6 bases from J, the junction kept 17 bases outside the gene matches. CDR3 length: 19 residues. CDR1 and CDR2 from the germline V gene are SQVTM and ANQGSEA. CDR3 nucleotides: TGCAGCGTTGCCGGATACGGGACTAGCGGGAGTCAGGTCGGCAATGAGCAGTTCTTC. Translating gives CSVAGYGTSGSQVGNEQFF.

This chain links TRBV15 with TRBJ1-2, with TRBD1 as a possible D gene (6 bases). CDR1 is LNHNV, CDR2 YYDKDF, per germline (reference sequence). V gave up 3 bases and J gave up 0 bases, with 14 bases separating them. The CDR3 contains 16 residues. CDR3 residues: CATSSFTGLSNYGYTF. The CDR3 nucleotides read TGTGCCACCAGCAGTTTTACAGGGCTTTCTAACTATGGCTACACCTTC.

This chain links TRBV7-3 with TRBJ2-3; a weak D match, TRBD2 (5 bases). The CDR3 length is 16 residues. The V and J ends lost 5 bases and 0 bases respectively, with 15 bases between them. The germline V gene has CDR1 SGHTA and CDR2 FQGTGA. The CDR3 sequence: CASSPGLQLSTDTQYF. CDR3 DNA: TGTGCCAGCAGCCCCGGACTCCAGCTTAGCACAGATACGCAGTATTTT.

About this clone: A far larger clone is just one base off, so this is likely a read error. The chain combines TRBV5-6 with TRBJ2-7, with D possibly TRBD2 on 5 matching bases. This CDR3 region has 14 residues. Germline V gene lookup returns CDR1 SGHDT and CDR2 YYEEEE. The chain's CDR3 is CAGSPGEFASEQYF. Here the CDR3 DNA reads TGTGCCGGCAGCCCCGGGGAGTTTGCCTCCGAGCAGTACTTC.

The chain recombines TRBV5-1 with TRBJ2-7, with TRBD1 matching 7 bases. Germline values: CDR1 SGHRS, CDR2 YFSETQ. The junction had 6 bases not matched to a gene; V was cut back by 0 bases and J by 0 bases. This CDR3 is built from 16 residues. CDR3 residues: CASSLADRAASYEQYF. The CDR3 bases are TGCGCCAGCAGCTTGGCCGACAGGGCCGCCTCCTACGAGCAGTACTTC.

This clone has at least ten counts. The V and J genes are TRBV15 and TRBJ1-2; 7 nucleotides line up with TRBD1. V shed 1 base and J 8 bases; nucleotides not matched to a gene: 7. Per germline, CDR1 LNHNV and CDR2 YYDKDF (reference sequence). The CDR3 length is 14 residues. The chain's CDR3 is CATSRVDRVRGYTF. The CDR3 DNA reads as TGTGCCACCAGCAGAGTCGACAGGGTACGGGGCTACACCTTC.

J is TRBJ2-7 and V is TRBV11-1, with 7 bases aligning to TRBD1. The CDR3 is 15 amino acids. The trim removed 1 base at V and 0 bases at J, leaving 3 bases unmatched. Germline CDR1 SGHAT, CDR2 FQDESV (reference sequence). The CDR3 protein is CASSLGRGSSYEQYF. In nucleotides, the CDR3 is TGTGCCAGCAGCTTAGGCAGGGGGAGCTCCTACGAGCAGTACTTC.

V is TRBV11-3 and J is TRBJ2-7, with 7 bases that match TRBD1. CDR1 is SGHNT and CDR2 is YENEEA in the germline V gene. The V and J ends lost 1 base and 3 bases, in that order; junction bases with no gene match: 6. The CDR3 contains 15 residues. CDR3 residues: CASSLGSGDSYEQYF. The CDR3 DNA follows: TGTGCCAGCAGCTTAGGTAGTGGGGACAGCTACGAGCAGTACTTC.

The chain joins TRBV7-9 to TRBJ2-2; TRBD2 might be the D (6 bases). Germline V gene sequence: CDR1 SEHNR, CDR2 FQNEAQ (reference sequence). The CDR3 has 16 amino acids. Trimming removed 5 bases at V and 0 bases at J, with 13 bases between. CDR3 DNA sequence: TGTGCCAGCAGCCCCCTAGGGACTTCGAACACCGGGGAGCTGTTTTTT. Protein product: CASSPLGTSNTGELFF.

The J gene is TRBJ2-1, the V gene TRBV7-2, with D maybe TRBD2 (5 bases). Germline-derived CDR1 and CDR2 are SGHTA and FQGNSA. The CDR3 sequence is 14 residues long. The V end was cut by 6 bases, the J end by 5 bases, with 14 bases between. CDR3 protein: CASSPSGNNNEQFF. The CDR3 coding sequence is TGTGCCAGCAGTCCGAGCGGAAACAACAATGAGCAGTTCTTC.

Concerning this clone itself: This sample also contains other DNA sequences that code for the same CDR3. The chain has TRBV25-1 and TRBJ1-4, with TRBD1 matching 9 bases. The CDR3 is 14 residues long. J gave up 3 bases and V 6 bases, and 2 bases lay outside the gene matches. Germline CDR1 is MGHDK and CDR2 is SYGVNS. Here the CDR3 reads CASSRQGANEKLFF. CDR3 coding DNA: TGTGCCAGCAGCAGACAGGGGGCTAATGAAAAACTGTTTTTT.

This clone was seen a handful of times. This rearrangement joins TRBV5-1 to TRBJ2-7, with D possibly matching TRBD1 (6 bases). The germline CDR1 and CDR2 sequences are SGHRS and YFSETQ. V was trimmed by 4 bases and J by 3 bases, leaving 14 bases between them. This CDR3 is built from 14 residues. The CDR3 region is CASSTQGIGYEQYF. The CDR3 DNA is TGCGCCAGCAGCACACAGGGTATTGGCTACGAGCAGTACTTC. Full variable domain (outside the CDR3, taken from reference TRBV5-1 and TRBJ2-7): KAGVTQTPRYLIKTRGQQVTLSCSPISGHRSVSWYQQTPGQGLQFLFEYFSETQRNKGNFPGRFSGRQFSNSRSEMNVSTLELGDSALYLCASSTQGIGYEQYFGPGTRLTVT.

The chain combines TRBV18 with TRBJ2-1; no clear D gene. V lost 3 bases to trimming and J lost 5 bases, with 8 bases between them. CDR1 KGHSH and CDR2 LQKENI come from the germline V gene. The CDR3 is 13 residues long. The CDR3 sequence: CASSPGPDNEQFF. The CDR3 DNA follows: TGTGCCAGCTCACCTGGACCCGACAATGAGCAGTTCTTC. The complete variable domain, with remaining parts taken from reference TRBV18 and TRBJ2-1, reads NAGVMQNPRHLVRRRGQEARLRCSPMKGHSHVYWYRQLPEEGLKFMVYLQKENIIDESGMPKERFSAEFPKEGPSILRIQQVVRGDSAAYFCASSPGPDNEQFFGPGTRLTVL.

The V gene is TRBV28, the J gene TRBJ2-7; 9 positions agree with TRBD1. Unmatched junction bases numbered 7, after V lost 1 base and J lost 6 bases. In germline, CDR1 is MDHEN, CDR2 SYDVKM. The CDR3 covers 15 residues. The CDR3 loop is CASSLSGTGIREQYF. The CDR3 nucleotides read TGTGCCAGCAGTTTATCCGGGACAGGGATACGCGAGCAGTACTTC.

This chain links TRBV7-9 with TRBJ2-5; 9 bases are shared with TRBD2. This CDR3 contains 16 residues. The germline V gene has CDR1 SEHNR and CDR2 FQNEAQ (reference sequence). V lost 8 bases, J lost 5 bases, and 15 bases stayed unmatched. The CDR3, as DNA: TGTGCCAGCTGCCCGGGTCTAGCGGGAAACGTCGAGACCCAGTACTTC. It translates to CASCPGLAGNVETQYF.

The rearrangement uses TRBV7-9 and TRBJ2-3, with 13 nucleotides matching TRBD2. The CDR3 loop spans 17 amino acids. The germline V gene has CDR1 SEHNR and CDR2 FQNEAQ (reference sequence). V lost 10 bases and J lost 2; bases outside the gene matches: 12. The CDR3 here is CAIHSPGLAGFTDTQYF. Written as DNA, the CDR3 is TGTGCCATACACTCGCCGGGACTAGCGGGGTTCACAGATACGCAGTATTTT.

The chain couples TRBV11-2 to TRBJ2-5; either TRBD1 or TRBD2 may supply D (5 bases each). CDR1 and CDR2 from the germline V gene are SGHAT and FQNNGV. V was cut by 4 bases and J by 5 bases, with 11 bases left in between. CDR3 length equals 13 residues. CDR3 amino acids: CASSWGPGETQYF. For the CDR3, the DNA is TGTGCCAGCAGCTGGGGACCTGGGGAGACCCAGTACTTC.

Regarding this clone: Other DNA sequences within the sample encode an identical CDR3. The rearrangement links TRBV19 to TRBJ2-6; D is perhaps TRBD2 (6 bases). Trimming pared 5 bases from V and 1 base from J, leaving 9 bases between. Germline loops: CDR1 LNHDA, CDR2 SQIVND (reference sequence). The CDR3 has 15 amino acids. In DNA form, the CDR3 reads TGTGCCAGTAGTCCCCGGGGGTCTGGGGCCAACGTCCTGACTTTC. Translating gives CASSPRGSGANVLTF.

This sequence joins TRBV7-2 and TRBJ2-7; 9 nucleotides line up with TRBD1. Germline trimming cut 4 bases from V and 2 bases from J; bases unmatched to any gene: 3. Germline V gene lookup returns CDR1 SGHTA and CDR2 FQGNSA. The CDR3 runs 14 residues. The DNA of the CDR3 is TGTGCCAGCAGCTCAACAGGGGGCCCCTACGAGCAGTACTTC. Residues: CASSSTGGPYEQYF.

CDR3 sequence: CASSPLDGSSPSYEQYF. The DNA for the CDR3 is TGCGCCAGCAGCCCACTGGACGGGAGTTCCCCCTCCTACGAGCAGTACTTC. The rearrangement links TRBV5-1 to TRBJ2-7, with D tentatively TRBD2 (6 bases). Germline V gene sequence: CDR1 SGHRS, CDR2 YFSETQ. This CDR3 spans 17 amino acids. V was clipped by 4 bases and J by 0 bases, with 20 bases between them.